Detailed here is one T cell receptor (beta chain). The data are from a study of blood T cell repertoires in COVID-19. The wider study: COVID-19 samples from acute and convalescent phases originated in the United States, Italy and Spain.

Patients at the Seattle site were enrolled during active infection and followed longitudinally. Per the authors' pipeline: Reference gene primer amplification gave estimated nucleated cell counts. Sequencing used immunoSEQ multiplex PCR; TCRdb keeps in-frame clones, though not all of them. That table furnishes V, J and clone size, whereas the DNA furnished D and trimming. This table has about 350,000 clones, 75% to 90% appearing once. V dropped 8 bases and J dropped 5 bases, with 25 bases sitting between them. The CDR3 has 16 amino acids. The germline V gene has CDR1 LGHDT and CDR2 YNNKEL (reference sequence).

The sequenced material came from peripheral blood. This TCR derives from a woman aged 55-75 years with COVID-19, enrolled during active disease. The rearrangement links TRBV3-1 (or the pseudogene TRBV3-2) to TRBJ2-7; the D gene is possibly TRBD2 (7 bases). The CDR3 DNA follows: TGTGCCAGCTCCCCCTATCCGGCGGCGGGGGCGAACGAGCAGTACTTC. It specifies CASSPYPAAGANEQYF.